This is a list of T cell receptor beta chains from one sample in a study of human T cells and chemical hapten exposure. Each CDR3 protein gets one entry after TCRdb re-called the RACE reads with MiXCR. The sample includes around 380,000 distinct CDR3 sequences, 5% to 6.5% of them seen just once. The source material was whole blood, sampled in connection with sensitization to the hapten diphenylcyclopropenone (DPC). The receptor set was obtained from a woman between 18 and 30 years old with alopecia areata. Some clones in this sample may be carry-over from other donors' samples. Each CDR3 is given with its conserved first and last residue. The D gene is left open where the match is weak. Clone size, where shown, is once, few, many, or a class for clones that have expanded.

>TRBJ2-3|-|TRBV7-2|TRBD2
TGTGCCAGCAGCTTAAGACTAGCGGGGGCCCCCACAGATACGCAGTATTTT
CASSLRLAGAPTDTQYF
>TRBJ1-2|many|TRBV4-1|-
TGCGCCAGCAGCCAAGTGGGGTCAGGTCATGGCTACACCTTC
CASSQVGSGHGYTF
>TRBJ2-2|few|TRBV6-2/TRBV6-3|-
TGTGCCAGCACCGACGCGACAGGCCCCGGGGAGCTGTTTTTT
CASTDATGPGELFF
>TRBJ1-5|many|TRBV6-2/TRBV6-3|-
TGTGCCAGCACCAAAAGGGACACGGCCTATCAGCCCCAGCATTTT
CASTKRDTAYQPQHF
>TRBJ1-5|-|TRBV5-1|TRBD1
TGCGCCAGCAGCTTGACAGGGGGCGTTCAGCCCCAGCATTTT
CASSLTGGVQPQHF
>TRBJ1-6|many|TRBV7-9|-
TGTGCCAGCAGCCTCAGTGCTGCAGTCTCCTATAATTCACCCCTCCACTTT
CASSLSAAVSYNSPLHF
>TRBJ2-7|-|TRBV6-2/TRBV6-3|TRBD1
TGTGCCAGCAGTCGAACAGGGGGCGAGCAGTACTTC
CASSRTGGEQYF
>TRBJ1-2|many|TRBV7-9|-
TGTGCCAGCAGCGGGGGACTACTCTACAGTTCGGAATATGGCTACACCTTC
CASSGGLLYSSEYGYTF
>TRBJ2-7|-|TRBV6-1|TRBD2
TGTGCCAGCAGTGAACGGTCTAGCGGGGAGCAGTACTTC
CASSERSSGEQYF
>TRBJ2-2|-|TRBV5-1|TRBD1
TGCGCCAGCAGCTTTACCGGGACAGTCAACACCGGGGAGCTGTTTTTT
CASSFTGTVNTGELFF
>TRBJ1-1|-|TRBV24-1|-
TGTGCCACCAGTGATTGGACGGACTACGGAGCTTTCTTT
CATSDWTDYGAFF
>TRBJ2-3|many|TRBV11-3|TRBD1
TGTGCCAGCAGCCCAGGGACAGGGAGAGATACGCAGTATTTT
CASSPGTGRDTQYF
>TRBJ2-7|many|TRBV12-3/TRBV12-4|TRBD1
TGTGCCAGCAGAGGGACAGGGTTTTACGAGCAGTACTTC
CASRGTGFYEQYF
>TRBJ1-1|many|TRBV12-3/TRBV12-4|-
TGTGCCAGCAATCCTGGGGGTAACACTGAAGCTTTCTTT
CASNPGGNTEAFF
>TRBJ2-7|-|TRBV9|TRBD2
TGTGCCAGCAGCGTATCGCCTAGCGGGGGGTACGAGCAGTACTTC
CASSVSPSGGYEQYF
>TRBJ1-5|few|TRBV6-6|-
TGTGCCAGCAGTTACTCGATGGCAGGGGACTTAGGGCCCCAGCATTTT
CASSYSMAGDLGPQHF
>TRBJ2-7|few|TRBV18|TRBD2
TGTGCCAGCTCACAACAACCGGGACTAGCGGGGTACGAGCAGTACTTC
CASSQQPGLAGYEQYF
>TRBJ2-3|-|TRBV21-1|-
TGTGCCAGCAGCAAAGACCGGGTGACAGGGTATTGGAACACAGATACGCAGTATTTT
CASSKDRVTGYWNTDTQYF
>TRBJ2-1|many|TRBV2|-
TGTGCCAGTAGAAATGGGGGCCTGGGAGCCAATGAGCAGTTCTTC
CASRNGGLGANEQFF
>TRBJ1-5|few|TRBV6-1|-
TGTGCCAGCGACGGCAGCGTGAGTCAGCCCCAGCATTTT
CASDGSVSQPQHF
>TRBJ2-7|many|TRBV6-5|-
TGTGCCAGCAGCCGCGACAGGCACTCCTACGAGCAGTACTTC
CASSRDRHSYEQYF
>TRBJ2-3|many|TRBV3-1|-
TGTGCCAGCAGCCAAGAACCAAGCACAGATACGCAGTATTTT
CASSQEPSTDTQYF
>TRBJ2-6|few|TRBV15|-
TGTGCCACCAGCAGAGCGGGCTCTGGGGCCAACGTCCTGACTTTC
CATSRAGSGANVLTF
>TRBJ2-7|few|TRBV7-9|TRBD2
TGTGCCAGCAGCTTACTAGCGGACTACGAGCAGTACTTC
CASSLLADYEQYF
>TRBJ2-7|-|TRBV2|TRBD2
TGTGCCAGCGCCAGAGAGGCGGGGGGCGAGCAGTACTTC
CASAREAGGEQYF
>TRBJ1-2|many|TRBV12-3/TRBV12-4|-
TGTGCCAGCAGCGGGGGGGCAGCCACCCGCTACACCTTC
CASSGGAATRYTF
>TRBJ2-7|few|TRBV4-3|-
TGCGCCAGCAGCCAAGACACTAACAAGTACTACGAGCAGTACTTC
CASSQDTNKYYEQYF
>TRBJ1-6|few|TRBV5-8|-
TGTGCCAGCACCGGGGCCTATAATTCACCCCTCCACTTT
CASTGAYNSPLHF
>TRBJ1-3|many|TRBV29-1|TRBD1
TGCAGCGTTGAGGGACAGGACTCCTCTGGAAACACCATATATTTT
CSVEGQDSSGNTIYF
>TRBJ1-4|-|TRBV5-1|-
TGCGCCAGCAGCCCGGGCGCCCGGAGGAATGAAAAACTGTTTTTT
CASSPGARRNEKLFF
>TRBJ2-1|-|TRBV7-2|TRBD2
TGTGCCAGCAGCTTTCCAGCGGGGGGCTTCCTCCCCATCTATGAGCAGTTCTTC
CASSFPAGGFLPIYEQFF
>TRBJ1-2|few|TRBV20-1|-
TGCAGTGCTAGGGACTTGGGCTATGGCTACACCTTC
CSARDLGYGYTF
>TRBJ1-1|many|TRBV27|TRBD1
TGTGCCAGCAGTCCCCCGAGGGGGCTAACTGAAGCTTTCTTT
CASSPPRGLTEAFF
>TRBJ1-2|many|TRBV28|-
TGTGCCAGCAGTCCCCCGACAGGCTCCCTGGATGGCTACACCTTC
CASSPPTGSLDGYTF
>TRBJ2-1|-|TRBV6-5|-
TGTGCCAGCAGTTACTCGGAACTAGGGAATGAGCAGTTCTTC
CASSYSELGNEQFF
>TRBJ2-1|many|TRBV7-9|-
TGTGCCAGCAGCTTACACAGGGGAGGTGAGCAGTTCTTC
CASSLHRGGEQFF
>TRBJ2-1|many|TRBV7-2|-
TGTGCCAGCAGCTCCGCTCGGACACTACCCAATGAGCAGTTCTTC
CASSSARTLPNEQFF
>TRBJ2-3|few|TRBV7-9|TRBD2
TGTGCCAGCAGCTTAGGGACTAGCGGAAATACGCAGTATTTT
CASSLGTSGNTQYF
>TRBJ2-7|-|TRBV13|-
TGTGCCAGCAGTCATTCGGATGAGAGCTACGAGCAGTACTTC
CASSHSDESYEQYF
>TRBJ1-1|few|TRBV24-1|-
TGTGCCACCAGTGATTTGTTCCAGAACACTGAAGCTTTCTTT
CATSDLFQNTEAFF
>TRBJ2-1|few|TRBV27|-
TGTGCCAGCAGTCCCCAATCTTGGGGGCCGAATGAGCAGTTCTTC
CASSPQSWGPNEQFF